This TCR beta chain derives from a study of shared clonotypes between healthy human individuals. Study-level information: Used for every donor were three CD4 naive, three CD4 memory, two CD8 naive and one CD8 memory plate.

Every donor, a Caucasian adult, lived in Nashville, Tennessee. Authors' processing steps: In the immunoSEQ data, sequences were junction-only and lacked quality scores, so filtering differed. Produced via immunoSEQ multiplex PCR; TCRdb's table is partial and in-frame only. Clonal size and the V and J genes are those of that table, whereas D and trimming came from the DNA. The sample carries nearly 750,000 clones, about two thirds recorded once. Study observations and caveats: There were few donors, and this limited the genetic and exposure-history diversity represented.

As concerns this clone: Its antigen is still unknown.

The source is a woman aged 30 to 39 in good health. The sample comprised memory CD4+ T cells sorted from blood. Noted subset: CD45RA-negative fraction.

The CDR3 loop is CASSSRRTGYTGELFF. The CDR3 region has the DNA TGTGCCAGCAGTTCGCGGAGGACTGGATACACCGGGGAGCTGTTTTTT. The rearrangement joins TRBV27 to TRBJ2-2; tentative D call: TRBD2 (5 bases). Per the germline V gene, CDR1 is MNHEY and CDR2 is SMNVEV (reference sequence). The V end lost 4 bases, the J end lost 3 bases, and 15 bases lay between the germline ends. There are 16 residues in the CDR3.